This is a list of T cell receptor beta chains from one sample in a study of blood T cells in healthy people across ages. One entry per CDR3 protein results from TCRdb running MiXCR on the 5' RACE reads. The sample includes around 780,000 distinct CDR3 sequences, around 25% seen only once; the top ten take around 3%. These data also formed part of another study, on T cells of mothers and their children.

Sequenced input: blood. Receptor source: a boy between 10 and 17 years old in good health. Both conserved end residues are part of each CDR3.

TRBV20-1	NA	CSALRNNYEQYF
TRBV5-1	NA	CASSLAGQMGTYEQYF
TRBV27	TRBJ2-3	CASSLRGYTDTQYF
TRBV20-1	TRBJ1-1	CSASRTLNTEAFF
TRBV25-1	TRBJ1-4	CASSESGRINEKLFF
TRBV20-1	TRBJ2-5	CSARADRGRETQYF
TRBV6-2/TRBV6-3	TRBJ2-7	CARLDTSSYEQYF
TRBV20-1	TRBJ1-1	CSATSLLGNTEAFF
TRBV7-9	TRBJ2-1	CASSPRVTSYNEQFF
TRBV12-3/TRBV12-4	TRBJ1-5	CASSWTGGDQPQHF
TRBV12-3/TRBV12-4	TRBJ2-2	CASGEGASTGELFF
TRBV6-1	TRBJ2-3	CASSELGQRTDTQYF
TRBV12-5	TRBJ2-3	CASGSWTYDTDTQYF
TRBV5-1	TRBJ2-1	CASSLAGTSGGEWNEQFF
TRBV7-9	TRBJ1-4	CASSLAFQGGEKLFF
TRBV6-5	NA	CASSYWTSGGVQETQYF
TRBV28	TRBJ1-4	CASSPVGVATEKLFF
TRBV7-3	TRBJ2-2	CASSSGQAYTGELFF
TRBV11-2	TRBJ1-6	CASSFVQRSPLHF
TRBV10-3	TRBJ2-5	CAISESSPGQAGQETQYF
TRBV6-5	NA	CASSRYSEQFF
TRBV4-1	TRBJ1-2	CASSRQDTGNYGYTF
TRBV6-5	TRBJ1-2	CASSPWRTGGYGYTF
TRBV18	TRBJ1-1	CASSQREGGETEAFF
TRBV6-5	TRBJ2-7	CASNRGHEQYF
TRBV29-1	TRBJ1-2	CSVLTVPYGYTF
TRBV5-5	TRBJ2-3	CASSLLAGGPQYF
TRBV5-1	TRBJ2-6	CASSLRTGLETGANVLTF
TRBV7-6	TRBJ2-7	CASSPQSSYEQYF
TRBV25-1	TRBJ1-6	CASIQLKKTLNSPLHF
TRBV19	TRBJ2-7	CASSKNPGQTYEQYF
TRBV20-1	TRBJ1-1	CSARDSGRVKTEAFF
TRBV20-1	TRBJ1-4	CSAQSGDEKLFF
TRBV7-3	NA	CASSLLAGGPGEQFF
TRBV5-1	TRBJ2-1	CASSSSTRPPYRSSYNEQFF
TRBV5-1	TRBJ2-6	CASFTSSGTSSGANVLTF
TRBV28	TRBJ1-2	CASGDSLNYGYTF
TRBV3-1	TRBJ2-7	CASSQAGTANYEQYF
TRBV5-6	TRBJ2-5	CASRRTSGGFQETQYF
TRBV10-3	TRBJ2-5	CAISGLGLARETQYF
TRBV5-1	TRBJ1-2	CASSPETGNNYGYTF
TRBV11-2	TRBJ2-1	CASSLKTSSYNEQFF
TRBV5-1	TRBJ1-2	CASSLPGQIYGYTF
TRBV5-4	TRBJ2-3	CASSPQTSGGGTQYF
TRBV4-2	TRBJ2-5	CASSQDWREETQYF
TRBV20-1	TRBJ1-1	CSAEGAGTEAFF
TRBV28	TRBJ1-4	CASSRGGAAREKLFF
TRBV20-1	TRBJ1-4	CSATQEAGLIEKLFF
TRBV3-1	TRBJ1-1	CASSLQRAGAEAFF